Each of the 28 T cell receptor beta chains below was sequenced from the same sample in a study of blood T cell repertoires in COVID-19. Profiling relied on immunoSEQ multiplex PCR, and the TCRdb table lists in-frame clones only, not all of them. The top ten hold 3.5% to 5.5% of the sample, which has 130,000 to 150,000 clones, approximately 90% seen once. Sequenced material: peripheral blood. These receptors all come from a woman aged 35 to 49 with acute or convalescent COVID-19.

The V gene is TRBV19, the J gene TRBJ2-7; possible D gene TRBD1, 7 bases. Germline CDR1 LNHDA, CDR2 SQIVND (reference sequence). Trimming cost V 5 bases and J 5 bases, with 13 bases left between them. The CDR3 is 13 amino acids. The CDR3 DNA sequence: TGTGCCAGTAGTTTCCCAGGGGGGAACGAGCAGTACTTC. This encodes CASSFPGGNEQYF.

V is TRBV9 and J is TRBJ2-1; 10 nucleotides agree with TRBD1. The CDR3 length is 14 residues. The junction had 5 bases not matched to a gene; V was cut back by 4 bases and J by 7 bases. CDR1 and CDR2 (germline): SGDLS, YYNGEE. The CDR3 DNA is TGTGCCAGCAGCCCGGGACAGGGGAGGAATGAGCAGTTCTTC. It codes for CASSPGQGRNEQFF.

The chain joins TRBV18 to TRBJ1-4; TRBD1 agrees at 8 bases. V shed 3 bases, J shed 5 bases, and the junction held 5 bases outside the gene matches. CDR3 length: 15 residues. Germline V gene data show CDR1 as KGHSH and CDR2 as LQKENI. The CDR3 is CASSPMTGDNEKLFF. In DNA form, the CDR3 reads TGTGCCAGCTCACCCATGACAGGGGACAATGAAAAACTGTTTTTT.

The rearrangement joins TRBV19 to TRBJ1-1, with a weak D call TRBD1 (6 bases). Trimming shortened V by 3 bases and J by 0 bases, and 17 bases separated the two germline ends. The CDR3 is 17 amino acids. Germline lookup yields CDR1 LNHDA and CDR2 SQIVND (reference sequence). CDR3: CASSMDLRQDLNTEAFF. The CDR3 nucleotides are TGTGCCAGTAGTATGGATCTCAGACAGGACCTGAACACTGAAGCTTTCTTT. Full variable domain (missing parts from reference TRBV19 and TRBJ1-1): DGGITQSPKYLFRKEGQNVTLSCEQNLNHDAMYWYRQDPGQGLRLIYYSQIVNDFQKGDIAEGYSVSREKKESFPLTVTSAQKNPTAFYLCASSMDLRQDLNTEAFFGQGTRLTVV.

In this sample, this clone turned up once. CDR3 nucleotides: TGTGCCAGCAGCTTTGGGGACAGGGATGAAGCTTTCTTT. Protein sequence: CASSFGDRDEAFF. This rearrangement joins TRBV7-2 to TRBJ1-1; 9 nucleotides agree with TRBD1. Trimming at V came to 3 bases and at J to 7 bases, leaving 3 bases not matched to a gene. The CDR3 totals 13 residues. In germline, CDR1 is SGHTA, CDR2 FQGNSA.

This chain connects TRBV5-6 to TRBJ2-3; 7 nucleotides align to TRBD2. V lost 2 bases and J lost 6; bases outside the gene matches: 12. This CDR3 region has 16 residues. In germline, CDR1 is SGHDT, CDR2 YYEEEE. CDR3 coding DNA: TGTGCCAGCAGCTTCGGGAGGTCAGTCAGGAGGGATACGCAGTATTTT. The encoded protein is CASSFGRSVRRDTQYF.

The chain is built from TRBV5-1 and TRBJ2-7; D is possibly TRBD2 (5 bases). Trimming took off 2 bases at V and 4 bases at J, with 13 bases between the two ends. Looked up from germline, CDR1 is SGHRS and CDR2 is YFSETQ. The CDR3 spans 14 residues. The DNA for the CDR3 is TGCGCCAGCAGCTTAGAGGGAATAGTGTACGAGCAGTACTTC. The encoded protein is CASSLEGIVYEQYF.

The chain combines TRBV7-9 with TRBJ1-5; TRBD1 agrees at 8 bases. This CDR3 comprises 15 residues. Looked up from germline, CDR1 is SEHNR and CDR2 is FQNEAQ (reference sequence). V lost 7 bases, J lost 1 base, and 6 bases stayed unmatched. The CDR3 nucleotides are TGTGCCAGCACCAGCACAGGGGGAAGCAATCAGCCCCAGCATTTT. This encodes CASTSTGGSNQPQHF. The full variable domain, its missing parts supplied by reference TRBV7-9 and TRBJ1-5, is DTGVSQNPRHKITKRGQNVTFRCDPISEHNRLYWYRQTLGQGPEFLTYFQNEAQLEKSRLLSDRFSAERPKGSFSTLEIQRTEQGDSAMYLCASTSTGGSNQPQHFGDGTRLSIL.

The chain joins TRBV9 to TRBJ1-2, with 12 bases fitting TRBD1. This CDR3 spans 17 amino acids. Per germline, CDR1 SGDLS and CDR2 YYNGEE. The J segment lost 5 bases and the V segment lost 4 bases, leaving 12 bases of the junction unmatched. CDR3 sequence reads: CASSPQGGTGGWYGYTF. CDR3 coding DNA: TGTGCCAGCAGCCCCCAAGGAGGGACAGGGGGCTGGTATGGCTACACCTTC. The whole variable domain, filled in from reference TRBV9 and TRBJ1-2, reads DSGVTQTPKHLITATGQRVTLRCSPRSGDLSVYWYQQSLDQGLQFLIQYYNGEERAKGNILERFSAQQFPDLHSELNLSSLELGDSALYFCASSPQGGTGGWYGYTFGSGTRLTVV.

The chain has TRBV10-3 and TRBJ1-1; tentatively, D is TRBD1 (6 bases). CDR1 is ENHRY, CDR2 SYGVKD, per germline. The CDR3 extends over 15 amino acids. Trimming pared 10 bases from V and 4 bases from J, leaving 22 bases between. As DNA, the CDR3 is TGTGCCACCACTCGGAACAGGGAAGGGGCCACTGAAGCTTTCTTT. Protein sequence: CATTRNREGATEAFF.

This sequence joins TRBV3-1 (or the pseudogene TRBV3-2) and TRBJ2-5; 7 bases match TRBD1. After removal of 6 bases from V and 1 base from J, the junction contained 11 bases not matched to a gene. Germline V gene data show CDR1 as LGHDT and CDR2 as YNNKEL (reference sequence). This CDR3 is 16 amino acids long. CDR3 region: CASSPGQDSTQETQYF. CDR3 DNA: TGTGCCAGCAGTCCCGGACAGGACAGCACCCAAGAGACCCAGTACTTC.

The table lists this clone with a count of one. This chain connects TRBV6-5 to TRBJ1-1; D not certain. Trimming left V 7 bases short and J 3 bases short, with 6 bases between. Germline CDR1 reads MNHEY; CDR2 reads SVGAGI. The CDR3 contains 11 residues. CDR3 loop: CASMDYTEAFF. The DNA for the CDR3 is TGTGCCAGCATGGACTACACTGAAGCTTTCTTT.

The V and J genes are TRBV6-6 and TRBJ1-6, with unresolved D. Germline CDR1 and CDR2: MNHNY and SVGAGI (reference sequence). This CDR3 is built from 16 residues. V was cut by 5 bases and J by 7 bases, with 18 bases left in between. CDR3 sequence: CASSLPPGVGNSPLHF. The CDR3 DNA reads TGTGCCAGCAGTCTCCCACCCGGGGTAGGGAATTCACCCCTCCACTTT.

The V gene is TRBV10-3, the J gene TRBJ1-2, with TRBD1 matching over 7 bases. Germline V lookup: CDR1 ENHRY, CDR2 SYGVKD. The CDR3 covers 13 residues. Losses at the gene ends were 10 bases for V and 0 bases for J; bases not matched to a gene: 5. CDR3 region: CATTGQSNYGYTF. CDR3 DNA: TGTGCCACTACGGGACAGTCTAACTATGGCTACACCTTC.

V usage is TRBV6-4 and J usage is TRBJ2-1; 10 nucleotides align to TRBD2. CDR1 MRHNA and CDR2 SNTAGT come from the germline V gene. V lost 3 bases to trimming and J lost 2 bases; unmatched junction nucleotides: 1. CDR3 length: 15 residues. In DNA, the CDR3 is TGTGCCAGCAGTGAGAGCGGGGGGGCCTACAATGAGCAGTTCTTC. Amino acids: CASSESGGAYNEQFF.

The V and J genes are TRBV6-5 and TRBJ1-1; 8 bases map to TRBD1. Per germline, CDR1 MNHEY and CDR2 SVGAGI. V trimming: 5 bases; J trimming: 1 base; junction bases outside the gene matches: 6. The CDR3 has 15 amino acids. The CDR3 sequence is CASSPQQGGNTEAFF. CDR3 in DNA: TGTGCCAGCAGTCCACAACAGGGGGGGAACACTGAAGCTTTCTTT.

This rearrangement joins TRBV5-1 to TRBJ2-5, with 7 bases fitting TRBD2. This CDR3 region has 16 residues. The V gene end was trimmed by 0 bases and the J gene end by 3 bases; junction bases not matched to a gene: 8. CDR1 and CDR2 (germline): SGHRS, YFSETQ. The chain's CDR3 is CASSLASGGRKETQYF. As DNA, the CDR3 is TGCGCCAGCAGCTTGGCCTCAGGCGGGAGAAAAGAGACCCAGTACTTC.

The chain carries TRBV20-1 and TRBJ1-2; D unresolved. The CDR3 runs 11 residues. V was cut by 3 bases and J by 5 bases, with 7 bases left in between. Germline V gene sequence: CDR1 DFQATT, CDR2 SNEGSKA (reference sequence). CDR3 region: CSARNQYGYTF. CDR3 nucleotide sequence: TGCAGTGCTAGGAACCAGTATGGCTACACCTTC.

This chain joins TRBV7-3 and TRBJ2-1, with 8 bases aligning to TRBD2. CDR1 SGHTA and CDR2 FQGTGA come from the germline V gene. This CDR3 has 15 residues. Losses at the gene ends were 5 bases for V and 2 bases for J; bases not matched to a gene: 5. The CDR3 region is CASSLDSGTYNEQFF. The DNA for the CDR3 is TGTGCCAGCAGCCTAGATAGCGGGACCTACAATGAGCAGTTCTTC.

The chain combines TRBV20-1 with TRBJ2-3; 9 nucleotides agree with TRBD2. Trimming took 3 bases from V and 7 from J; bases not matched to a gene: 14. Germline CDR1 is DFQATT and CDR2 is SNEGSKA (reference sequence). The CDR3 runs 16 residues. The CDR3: CSASAAVAGAGHTQYF. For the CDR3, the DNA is TGCAGTGCTAGTGCGGCGGTAGCGGGGGCGGGACATACGCAGTATTTT.

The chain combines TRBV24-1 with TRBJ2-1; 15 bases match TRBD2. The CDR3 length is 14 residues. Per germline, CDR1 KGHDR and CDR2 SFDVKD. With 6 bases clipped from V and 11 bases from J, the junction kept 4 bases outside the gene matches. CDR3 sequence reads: CATSSGLAGGKQFF. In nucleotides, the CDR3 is TGTGCCACCAGTTCTGGACTAGCGGGAGGGAAGCAGTTCTTC.

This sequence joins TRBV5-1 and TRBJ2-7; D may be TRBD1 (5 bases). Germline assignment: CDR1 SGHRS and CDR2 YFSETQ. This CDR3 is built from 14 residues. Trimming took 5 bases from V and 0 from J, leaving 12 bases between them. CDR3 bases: TGCGCCAGCAGGTTGACAGTCTCCTCCTACGAGCAGTACTTC. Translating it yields CASRLTVSSYEQYF.

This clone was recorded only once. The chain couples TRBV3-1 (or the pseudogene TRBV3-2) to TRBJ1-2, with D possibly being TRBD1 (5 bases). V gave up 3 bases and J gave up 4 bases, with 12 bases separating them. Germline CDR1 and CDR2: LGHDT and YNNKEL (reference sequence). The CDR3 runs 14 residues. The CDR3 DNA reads TGTGCCAGCAGCCAGTCCGGCAGGGCCTATGGCTACACCTTC. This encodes CASSQSGRAYGYTF.

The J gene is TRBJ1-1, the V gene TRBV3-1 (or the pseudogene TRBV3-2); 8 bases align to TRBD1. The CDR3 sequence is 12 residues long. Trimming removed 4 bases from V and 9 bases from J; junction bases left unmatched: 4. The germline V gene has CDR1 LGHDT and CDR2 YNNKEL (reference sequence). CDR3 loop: CASSPDRVKAFF. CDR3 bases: TGTGCCAGCAGCCCGGACAGGGTAAAAGCTTTCTTT.

The CDR3 DNA is TGTGCCAGCAGCTTAGGACAGGGTTTCTATGGCTACACCTTC. Translated: CASSLGQGFYGYTF. The rearrangement uses TRBV11-2 and TRBJ1-2; the match to TRBD1 covers 7 bases. The CDR3 length is 14 residues. J gave up 4 bases and V 1 base, and 3 bases lay outside the gene matches. The V gene's germline CDR1 is SGHAT and CDR2 FQNNGV. The full variable domain, with the rest looked up from reference TRBV11-2 and TRBJ1-2, is EAGVAQSPRYKIIEKRQSVAFWCNPISGHATLYWYQQILGQGPKLLIQFQNNGVVDDSQLPKDRFSAERLKGVDSTLKIQPAKLEDSAVYLCASSLGQGFYGYTFGSGTRLTVV.

The CDR3 region has the DNA TGTGCCACTCAACAGACAGTAACTAATGAAAAACTGTTTTTT. It encodes CATQQTVTNEKLFF. The chain combines TRBV2 with TRBJ1-4, with D maybe TRBD1 (5 bases). The germline gives CDR1 SNHLY, CDR2 FYNNEI. Trimming shortened V by 10 bases and J by 1 base, and 13 bases separated the two germline ends. CDR3 length: 14 residues.

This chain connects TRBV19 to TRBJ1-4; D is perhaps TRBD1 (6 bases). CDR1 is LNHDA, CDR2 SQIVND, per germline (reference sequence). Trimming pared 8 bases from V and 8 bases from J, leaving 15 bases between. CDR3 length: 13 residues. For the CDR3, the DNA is TGTGCCAGTTCCCGGCTGGGGGCCGAAAAACTGTTTTTT. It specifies CASSRLGAEKLFF.

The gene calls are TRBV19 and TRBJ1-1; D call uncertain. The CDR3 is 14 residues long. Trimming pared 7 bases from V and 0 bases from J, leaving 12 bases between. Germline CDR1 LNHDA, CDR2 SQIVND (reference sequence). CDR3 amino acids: CASKSGDLNTEAFF. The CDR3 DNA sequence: TGTGCCAGTAAGAGTGGAGACCTGAACACTGAAGCTTTCTTT.